This T cell receptor beta chain was captured by sequencing in a study of cytomegalovirus exposure and HLA in healthy donors. Nominally healthy donors provided the samples, though records likely missed some immune exposures. This CDR3 is 16 amino acids long. Germline lookup yields CDR1 LGHNA and CDR2 YSLEER. V was shortened by 0 bases and J by 6 bases, with 15 bases between the two germline ends. The study, taken as a whole, reports: Owing to their indistinguishability, certain V segments, notably TRBV6-2 and TRBV6-3, were excluded. In a later analysis, DRB1 alleles had the most associated TCRs; HLA-C alleles the fewest.

PCR amplification relied on 60 Vbeta primers (plus 13 Jbeta primers). The table came from immunoSEQ multiplex PCR; TCRdb's copy has only in-frame clones and leaves some out. The sample has 130,000 or so clones, around four fifths seen once; the top ten hold roughly 2.1%. Details on this clone: Its antigen is currently unknown.

This TCR was sampled from a middle-aged woman in good health and CMV-seropositive. The chain combines TRBV4-3 with TRBJ2-1, with D possibly being TRBD2 (5 bases). Sequenced sample: PBMCs. CDR3 sequence (DNA): TGCGCCAGCAGCCAAGAAGACCTTGCTCGGGGCAATGAGCAGTTCTTC. Protein product: CASSQEDLARGNEQFF.